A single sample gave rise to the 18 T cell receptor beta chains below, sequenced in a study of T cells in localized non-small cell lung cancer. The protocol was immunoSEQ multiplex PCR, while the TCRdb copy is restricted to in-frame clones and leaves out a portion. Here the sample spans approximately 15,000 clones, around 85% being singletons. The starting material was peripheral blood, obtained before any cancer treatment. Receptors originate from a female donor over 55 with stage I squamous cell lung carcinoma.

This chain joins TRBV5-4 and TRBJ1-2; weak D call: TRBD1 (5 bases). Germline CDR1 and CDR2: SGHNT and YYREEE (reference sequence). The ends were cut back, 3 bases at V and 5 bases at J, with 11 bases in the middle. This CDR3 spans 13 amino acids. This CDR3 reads CASSSTEGYGYTF. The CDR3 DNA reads TGTGCCAGCAGCTCTACCGAGGGGTATGGCTACACCTTC.

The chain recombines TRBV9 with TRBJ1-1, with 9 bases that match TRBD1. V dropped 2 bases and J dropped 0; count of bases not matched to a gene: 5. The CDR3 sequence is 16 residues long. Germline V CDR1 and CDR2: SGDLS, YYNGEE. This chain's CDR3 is CASSVAGTGMNTEAFF. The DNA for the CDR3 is TGTGCCAGCAGCGTCGCCGGGACAGGGATGAACACTGAAGCTTTCTTT.

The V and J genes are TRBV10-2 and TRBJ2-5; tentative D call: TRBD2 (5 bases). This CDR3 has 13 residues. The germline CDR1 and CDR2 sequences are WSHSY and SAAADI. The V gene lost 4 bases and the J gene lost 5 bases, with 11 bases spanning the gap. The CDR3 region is CASSAVSGETQYF. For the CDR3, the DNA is TGCGCCAGCAGTGCAGTTTCGGGGGAGACCCAGTACTTC.

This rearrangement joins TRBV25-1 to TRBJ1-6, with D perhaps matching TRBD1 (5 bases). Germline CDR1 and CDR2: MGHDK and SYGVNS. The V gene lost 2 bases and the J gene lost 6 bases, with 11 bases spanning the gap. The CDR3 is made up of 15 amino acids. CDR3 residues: CASSEAKGRNSPLHF. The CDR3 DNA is TGTGCCAGCAGTGAAGCAAAGGGGCGTAATTCACCCCTCCACTTT.

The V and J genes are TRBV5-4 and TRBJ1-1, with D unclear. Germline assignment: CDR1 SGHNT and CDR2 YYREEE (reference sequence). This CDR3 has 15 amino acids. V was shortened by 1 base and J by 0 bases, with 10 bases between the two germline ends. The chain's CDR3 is CASSLFVGLNTEAFF. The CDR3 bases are TGTGCCAGCAGCTTGTTTGTAGGATTGAACACTGAAGCTTTCTTT.

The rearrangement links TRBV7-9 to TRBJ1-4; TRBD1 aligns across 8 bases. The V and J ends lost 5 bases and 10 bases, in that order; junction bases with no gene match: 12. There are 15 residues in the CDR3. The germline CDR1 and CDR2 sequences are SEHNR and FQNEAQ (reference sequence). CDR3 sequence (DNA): TGTGCCAGCAGCCCCCGGACAGGGAGGGGCGGAAAACTGTTTTTT. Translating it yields CASSPRTGRGGKLFF.

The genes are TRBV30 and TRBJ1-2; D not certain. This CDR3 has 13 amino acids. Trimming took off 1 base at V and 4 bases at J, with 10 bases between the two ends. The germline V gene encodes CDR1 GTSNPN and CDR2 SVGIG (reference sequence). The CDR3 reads CAWSAVHGYGYTF. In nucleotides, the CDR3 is TGTGCCTGGAGTGCAGTGCATGGCTATGGCTACACCTTC.

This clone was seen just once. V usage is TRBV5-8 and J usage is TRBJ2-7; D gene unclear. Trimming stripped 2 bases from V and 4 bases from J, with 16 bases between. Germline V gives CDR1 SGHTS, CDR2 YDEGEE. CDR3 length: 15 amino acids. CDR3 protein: CASSLAAQSFYEQYF. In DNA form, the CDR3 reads TGTGCCAGCAGCTTAGCAGCGCAATCCTTTTACGAGCAGTACTTC.

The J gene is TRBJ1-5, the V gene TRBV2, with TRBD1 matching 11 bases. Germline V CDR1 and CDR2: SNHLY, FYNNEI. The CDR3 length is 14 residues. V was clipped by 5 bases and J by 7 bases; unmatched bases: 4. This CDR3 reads CASSWDRGNQPQHF. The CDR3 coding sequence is TGTGCCAGCAGTTGGGACAGGGGGAACCAGCCCCAGCATTTT.

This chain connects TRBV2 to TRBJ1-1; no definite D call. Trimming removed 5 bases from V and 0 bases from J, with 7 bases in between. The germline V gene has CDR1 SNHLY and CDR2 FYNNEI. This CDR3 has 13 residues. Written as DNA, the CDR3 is TGTGCCAGCAGTCGGCTGGTGAACACTGAAGCTTTCTTT. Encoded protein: CASSRLVNTEAFF.

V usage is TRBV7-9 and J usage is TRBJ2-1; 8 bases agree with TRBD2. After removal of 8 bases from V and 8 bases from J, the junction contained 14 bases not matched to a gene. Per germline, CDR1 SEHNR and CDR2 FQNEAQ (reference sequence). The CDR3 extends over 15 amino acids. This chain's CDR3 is CASSKPGLGGDEQFF. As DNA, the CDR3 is TGTGCCAGCTCAAAACCGGGACTAGGCGGGGATGAGCAGTTCTTC.

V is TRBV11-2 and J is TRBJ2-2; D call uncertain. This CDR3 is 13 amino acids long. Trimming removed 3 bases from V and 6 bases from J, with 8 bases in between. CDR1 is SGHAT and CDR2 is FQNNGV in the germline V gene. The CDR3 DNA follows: TGTGCCAGCAGCTTGGGTGAGGCCGGGGAGCTGTTTTTT. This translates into CASSLGEAGELFF.

CDR3 amino acids: CAIGPREGNTGELFF. In DNA, the CDR3 is TGTGCCATCGGGCCGCGGGAGGGGAACACCGGGGAGCTGTTTTTT. This sequence joins TRBV10-3 and TRBJ2-2; 9 nucleotides align to TRBD2. The CDR3 runs to 15 residues. With 8 bases clipped from V and 1 base from J, the junction kept 5 bases outside the gene matches. From germline, CDR1 is ENHRY and CDR2 SYGVKD.

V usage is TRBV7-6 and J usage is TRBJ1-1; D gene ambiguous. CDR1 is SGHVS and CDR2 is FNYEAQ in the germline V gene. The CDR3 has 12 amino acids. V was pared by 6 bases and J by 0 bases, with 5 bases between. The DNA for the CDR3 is TGTGCCAGCAGAAAAGTGAACACTGAAGCTTTCTTT. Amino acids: CASRKVNTEAFF.

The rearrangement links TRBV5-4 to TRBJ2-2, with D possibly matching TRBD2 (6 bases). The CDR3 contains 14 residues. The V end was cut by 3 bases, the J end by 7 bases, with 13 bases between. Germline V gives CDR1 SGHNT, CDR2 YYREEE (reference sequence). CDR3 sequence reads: CASSSPEGSGELFF. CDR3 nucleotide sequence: TGTGCCAGCAGCTCCCCGGAGGGGAGCGGGGAGCTGTTTTTT.

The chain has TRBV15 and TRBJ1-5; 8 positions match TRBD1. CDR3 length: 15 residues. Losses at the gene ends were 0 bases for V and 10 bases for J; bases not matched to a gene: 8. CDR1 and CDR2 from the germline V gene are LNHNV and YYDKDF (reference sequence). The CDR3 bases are TGTGCCACCAGCAGAGATGGGACAGGTAGAGAACCCCAGCATTTT. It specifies CATSRDGTGREPQHF.

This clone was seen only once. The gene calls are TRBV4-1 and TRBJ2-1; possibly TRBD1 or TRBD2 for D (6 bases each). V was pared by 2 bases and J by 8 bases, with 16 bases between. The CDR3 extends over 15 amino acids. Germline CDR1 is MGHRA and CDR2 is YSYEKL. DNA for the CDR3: TGCGCCAGCAGCCAAACGCGGGACACCGTCTATGAGCAGTTCTTC. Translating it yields CASSQTRDTVYEQFF.

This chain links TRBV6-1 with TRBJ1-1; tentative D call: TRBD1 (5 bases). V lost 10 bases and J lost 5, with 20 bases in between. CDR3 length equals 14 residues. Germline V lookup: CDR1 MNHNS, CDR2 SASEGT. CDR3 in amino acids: CATGGGGDGTEAFF. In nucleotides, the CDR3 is TGTGCCACCGGGGGAGGTGGGGATGGTACTGAAGCTTTCTTT.